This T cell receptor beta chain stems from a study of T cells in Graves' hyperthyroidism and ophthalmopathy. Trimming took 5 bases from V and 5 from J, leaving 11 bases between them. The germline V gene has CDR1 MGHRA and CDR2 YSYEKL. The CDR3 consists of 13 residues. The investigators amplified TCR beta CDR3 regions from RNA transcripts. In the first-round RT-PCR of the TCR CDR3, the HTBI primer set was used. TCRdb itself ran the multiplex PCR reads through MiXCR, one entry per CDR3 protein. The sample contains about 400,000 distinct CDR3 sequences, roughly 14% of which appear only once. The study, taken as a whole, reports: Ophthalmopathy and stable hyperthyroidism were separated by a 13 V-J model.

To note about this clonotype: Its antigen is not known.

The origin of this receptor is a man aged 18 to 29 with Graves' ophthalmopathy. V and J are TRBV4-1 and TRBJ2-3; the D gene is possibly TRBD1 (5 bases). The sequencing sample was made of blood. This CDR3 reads CASSGPRVDTQYF. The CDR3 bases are TGCGCCAGCAGCGGACCCAGGGTAGATACGCAGTATTTT.